This note documents a single T cell receptor beta chain sequence. What it binds is not known. These data come from a study of glioma-infiltrating T cells. In the study overall: Low-grade gliomas were grade II; glioblastomas were grade IV at initial diagnosis.

The V and J ends lost 1 base and 15 bases respectively, with 10 bases between them. The length of the CDR3 is 11 residues. In germline, CDR1 is SNHLY, CDR2 FYNNEI. Amplification of TCR alpha and beta CDR3 regions from RNA used iRepertoire nested multiplex PCR. Each CDR3 protein gets one entry after TCRdb re-called the multiplex PCR reads with MiXCR. The sample includes a few hundred thousand distinct CDR3 sequences, roughly two fifths seen only once; the top ten take around 11%. Study conclusions and caveats: Patients with low tissue-blood divergence carried a signature set of shared blood CDR3 motifs. Tissue-blood divergence was below expectation in non-neoplastic patients, above in gliomas.

The sample consisted of glioma tissue, nonneoplastic brain tissue, or PBMCs (not recorded which). The receptor was derived from a human donor with low-grade glioma or glioblastoma, undergoing nonglioma brain surgery, or in good health (not recorded which). The J gene is TRBJ2-1, the V gene TRBV2; possibly TRBD2 for D (6 bases). The CDR3 sequence: CASSEGRDLFF. The CDR3 DNA reads as TGTGCCAGCAGTGAAGGGCGGGACTTGTTCTTC.